Below, one T cell receptor (beta chain) is given with its context. Its specificity is not known. Germline V gives CDR1 SGDLS, CDR2 YYNGEE. Trimming took 3 bases from V and 5 from J, leaving 20 bases between them. This CDR3 is built from 16 residues. The sample is drawn from a study of beta chain features in type 1 diabetes. Study results and limitations: A moderate, significant TCRB CDR3 shortening appeared in type 1 diabetes across four CD4+ subsets. Over-representation of high TCR-expressing cells was a possible consequence of cDNA sequencing. TCRB repertoires of naive, central memory and Treg cells appeared more similar among patients than among healthy donors.

A single heparinised draw of approximately 110 mL on average was taken per donor. The isolated RNA, all of it, was reverse transcribed, so expressed TCRB transcripts were what got sequenced. An average approximately 3.7 million reads came from naive, central memory and regulatory T cell samples. The method was immunoSEQ multiplex PCR; TCRdb's version includes in-frame clones alone and lacks a portion of them. The table shows some 370,000 clones, with 9.5% to 10% occurring only once. Source material: central memory CD4+ T cells from blood. This TCR derives from a man under 40 with type 1 diabetes. The chain has TRBV9 and TRBJ2-5, with TRBD2 as a possible D gene (5 bases). The CDR3 reads CASSGAPGSGGETQYF. CDR3 DNA sequence: TGTGCCAGCAGCGGCGCCCCGGGGAGCGGCGGGGAGACCCAGTACTTC.